The clone carrying this TCR beta chain showed up just a few times. The length of the CDR3 is 12 residues. Between the trimmed V and J ends, which lost 5 bases and 3 bases, there was a span of 8 bases. CDR1 and CDR2 (germline): MDHEN, SYDVKM. The data belong to a study of T cell repertoires in cytomegalovirus infection. TCRdb reprocessed the reads via MiXCR and lists one record per CDR3 protein. The table records roughly 760,000 distinct CDR3 sequences, roughly 35% of them present only once. This TCR was recovered from a human donor in good health (CMV status not recorded). Some clones in this sample may be carry-over from other donors' samples. Sequencing input: PBMCs. The V call is TRBV28, the J call TRBJ2-7; D gene ambiguous. CDR3 in amino acids: CASSPLHYEQYF. CDR3 DNA: TGTGCCAGCAGTCCACTACACTACGAGCAGTACTTC.